The T cell receptor beta chain described here comes from a study of T cells in Graves' hyperthyroidism and ophthalmopathy. General study findings and limits: Most thyroid clonotypes that were expanded above 0.001 also turned up in blood.

What was amplified from RNA transcripts were TCR beta CDR3 regions. A first-round RT-PCR of the TCR CDR3 used the HTBI primer set. MiXCR, applied by TCRdb to the multiplex PCR reads, yields one record per CDR3 protein. This sample has about half a million distinct CDR3 sequences, with about 16% found just once. V lost 5 bases and J lost 3, with 16 bases in between. The CDR3 is made up of 15 amino acids. Germline CDR1 and CDR2: SEHNR and FQNEAQ (reference sequence). Comments on this clonotype: Its target is unknown.

Sequencing was carried out using blood. The chain joins TRBV7-9 to TRBJ1-1; tentatively, D is TRBD1 (6 bases). This clonotype was obtained from a woman under 40 with Graves' ophthalmopathy. The CDR3 here is CASSPKQGKDTEAFF. In nucleotides, the CDR3 is TGTGCCAGCAGCCCTAAACAGGGAAAGGACACTGAAGCTTTCTTT.